These 30 T cell receptor beta chains were all obtained from the same sample, sequenced in a study of cytomegalovirus exposure and HLA in healthy donors. The PCR ran on 60 Vbeta and 13 Jbeta primers. Only in-frame clones appear in the TCRdb table, and some are missing; sequencing was by immunoSEQ multiplex PCR. The table includes over 150,000 clones, about 68% detected once. Sequencing input: PBMCs. The receptor set was obtained from a man aged 25-40 years in good health and CMV-seronegative.

The chain has TRBV2 and TRBJ2-7; D is perhaps TRBD2 (5 bases). The CDR3 has 13 amino acids. V lost 5 bases and J lost 3, with 11 bases in between. CDR1 is SNHLY, CDR2 FYNNEI, per germline. The CDR3: CASSREINYEQYF. The CDR3 bases are TGTGCCAGCAGTAGGGAGATAAACTACGAGCAGTACTTC.

This chain links TRBV7-2 with TRBJ2-7; 11 positions match TRBD2. J gave up 2 bases and V 2 bases, and 2 bases lay outside the gene matches. Germline V lookup: CDR1 SGHTA, CDR2 FQGNSA. The length of the CDR3 is 15 residues. The CDR3 region is CASSLLAGGAYEQYF. The CDR3 coding sequence is TGTGCCAGCAGCTTACTAGCGGGGGGCGCCTACGAGCAGTACTTC.

With respect to this clone: Germline and junction disagree at one end, which may indicate a read error. The V call is TRBV4-2, the J call TRBJ1-2; TRBD1 agrees at 9 bases. Germline V lookup: CDR1 LGHNA, CDR2 YNFKEQ. This CDR3 spans 16 amino acids. The CDR3 coding sequence is TGTGCCAGCAGCCAAGAAAAAACAGGGGGCAGCTATGGCTACCCCTTC. Amino acids: CASSQEKTGGSYGYPF.

This clone turned up a few times. The genes are TRBV29-1 and TRBJ1-2, with a possible D match to TRBD1 (5 bases). CDR3 length: 14 amino acids. Germline V CDR1 and CDR2: SQVTM, ANQGSEA. V was cut by 3 bases and J by 4 bases, with 15 bases left in between. CDR3 protein: CSVDAEYQGYGYTF. For the CDR3, the DNA is TGCAGCGTTGATGCTGAGTACCAGGGCTATGGCTACACCTTC.

The chain couples TRBV15 to TRBJ2-1; 10 nucleotides align to TRBD2. CDR3 length: 14 residues. The V segment lost 10 bases and the J segment 0 bases; nucleotides outside the gene matches: 3. The germline CDR1 and CDR2 sequences are LNHNV and YYDKDF (reference sequence). The CDR3 reads CAIPSGGSYNEQFF. CDR3 DNA sequence: TGTGCCATCCCTAGCGGGGGCTCCTACAATGAGCAGTTCTTC.

In this sample, this clone turned up once. The chain has TRBV27 and TRBJ2-3; D may be TRBD2 (6 bases). The V gene lost 7 bases and the J gene lost 3 bases, with 11 bases spanning the gap. Germline V gene sequence: CDR1 MNHEY, CDR2 SMNVEV (reference sequence). The CDR3 contains 13 residues. The CDR3 loop reads CASTGVATDTQYF. In DNA form, the CDR3 reads TGTGCCAGCACGGGGGTGGCGACAGATACGCAGTATTTT.

V gene TRBV7-2 combines with J gene TRBJ2-7; weak D call: TRBD2 (7 bases). V lost 4 bases and J lost 2, with 15 bases in between. Germline V lookup: CDR1 SGHTA, CDR2 FQGNSA. This CDR3 spans 15 amino acids. The CDR3 DNA reads TGTGCCAGCAGCTCCAGGCCGGGGGGCCCCTACGAGCAGTACTTC. It codes for CASSSRPGGPYEQYF.

The chain employs TRBV25-1 and TRBJ1-4; D is perhaps TRBD1 (6 bases). There are 12 residues in the CDR3. The V gene lost 2 bases and the J gene lost 8 bases, with 6 bases spanning the gap. Looked up from germline, CDR1 is MGHDK and CDR2 is SYGVNS. The CDR3 protein is CASSERGEKLFF. The CDR3 coding sequence is TGTGCCAGCAGTGAAAGGGGGGAAAAACTGTTTTTT.

This clone was detected only a few times. This sequence joins TRBV7-9 and TRBJ2-7; D is uncertain. Trimming cost V 4 bases and J 3 bases, with 10 bases left between them. This CDR3 contains 13 residues. Germline loops: CDR1 SEHNR, CDR2 FQNEAQ (reference sequence). CDR3 DNA sequence: TGTGCCAGCAGCTCCAGGTTTGACTACGAGCAGTACTTC. Protein: CASSSRFDYEQYF.

The chain recombines TRBV28 with TRBJ2-7; 7 nucleotides line up with TRBD2. This CDR3 has 16 residues. From germline, CDR1 is MDHEN and CDR2 SYDVKM. V was pared by 5 bases and J by 4 bases, with 14 bases of the junction left unmatched. As DNA, the CDR3 is TGTGCCAGCAGTCCACCCCTCTCGGGGGGAAGGTACGAGCAGTACTTC. This sequence encodes CASSPPLSGGRYEQYF.

There are a few counts of this clone. This chain links TRBV27 with TRBJ2-7; no clear D gene. Germline V gene sequence: CDR1 MNHEY, CDR2 SMNVEV (reference sequence). The V and J ends lost 5 bases and 7 bases respectively, with 15 bases between them. The CDR3 runs 13 residues. DNA of the CDR3: TGTGCCAGCAGTCCCCTCGGCCAGGTTGAGCAGTACTTC. It codes for CASSPLGQVEQYF.

This clone came up a few times. The DNA of the CDR3 is TGTGCCAGCAGAGCGACCAGGGGAGACGCTTTCTTT. Encoded protein: CASRATRGDAFF. The V and J genes are TRBV6-5 and TRBJ1-1; a weak D match, TRBD1 (6 bases). CDR1 is MNHEY and CDR2 is SVGAGI in the germline V gene. The CDR3 has 12 residues. V lost 6 bases to trimming and J lost 11 bases, with 16 bases between them.

V and J are TRBV28 and TRBJ2-1; TRBD1 aligns across 10 bases. The CDR3 spans 15 residues. The germline CDR1 and CDR2 sequences are MDHEN and SYDVKM. With V trimmed by 3 bases and J by 4 bases, 3 bases remained unmatched. CDR3 region: CASSFTGQGYNEQFF. CDR3 in DNA: TGTGCCAGCAGTTTTACGGGACAGGGGTACAATGAGCAGTTCTTC.

The count of this clone is one. J is TRBJ2-2 and V is TRBV10-3; 7 bases fit TRBD2. The CDR3 is made up of 16 amino acids. Trimming cost V 4 bases and J 3 bases; bases outside gene matches: 8. Germline V gene sequence: CDR1 ENHRY, CDR2 SYGVKD. The CDR3, as DNA: TGTGCCATCAGTGCCGGGGCTGGGGGGGACACCGGGGAGCTGTTTTTT. This encodes CAISAGAGGDTGELFF.

The chain has TRBV6-5 and TRBJ2-3; 9 bases are shared with TRBD1. CDR1 is MNHEY, CDR2 SVGAGI, per germline. The junction had 11 bases not matched to a gene; V was cut back by 8 bases and J by 5 bases. The CDR3 runs 15 residues. CDR3 in DNA: TGTGCCAGCCGATACGGACAGGGGATTAGAGATACGCAGTATTTT. This gives the protein CASRYGQGIRDTQYF.

This clone appeared once. The chain carries TRBV7-2 and TRBJ2-2; 15 bases fit TRBD2. Germline CDR1 and CDR2: SGHTA and FQGNSA. The V and J ends lost 8 bases and 5 bases, in that order; junction bases with no gene match: 6. This CDR3 has 16 amino acids. CDR3 nucleotides: TGTGCCAGCCCGGGACTAGCGGGGGGAGGGACCGGGGAGCTGTTTTTT. Translated, it gives CASPGLAGGGTGELFF.

This clone was recorded a few times. The chain employs TRBV5-1 and TRBJ1-1; possible D gene TRBD1, 6 bases. Trimming removed 0 bases at V and 8 bases at J, with 8 bases between. Germline values: CDR1 SGHRS, CDR2 YFSETQ. This CDR3 region has 12 residues. The CDR3 DNA reads as TGCGCCAGCAGCTTGGCCGGACAGGAAGCTTTCTTT. This gives the protein CASSLAGQEAFF.

This chain links TRBV7-3 with TRBJ2-2; the D is unclear. The CDR3 is 12 amino acids. Germline values: CDR1 SGHTA, CDR2 FQGTGA. V lost 3 bases and J lost 6, with 5 bases in between. The CDR3: CASSLSPGELFF. Here the CDR3 DNA reads TGTGCCAGCAGCTTGTCTCCCGGGGAGCTGTTTTTT.

This chain joins TRBV18 and TRBJ1-2, with no clear D. Per the germline V gene, CDR1 is KGHSH and CDR2 is LQKENI. The CDR3 is 14 amino acids. V shed 6 bases and J shed 3 bases, with 14 bases lying between them. CDR3 DNA sequence: TGTGCCAGCTCCCCTAGCGGGGTGGACTATGGCTACACCTTC. It specifies CASSPSGVDYGYTF.

This chain uses TRBV5-5 with TRBJ1-1; D unclear. CDR3 length: 16 amino acids. Between the trimmed V and J ends, which lost 0 bases and 4 bases, there was a span of 16 bases. The germline V gene encodes CDR1 SGHKS and CDR2 YYEKEE (reference sequence). The CDR3 here is CASSLEVGLGGTEAFF. DNA for the CDR3: TGTGCCAGCAGCTTGGAGGTAGGCCTTGGAGGCACTGAAGCTTTCTTT.

This chain uses TRBV11-2 with TRBJ1-6, with 7 bases fitting TRBD1. The CDR3 contains 14 residues. Germline lookup yields CDR1 SGHAT and CDR2 FQNNGV. The trim removed 3 bases at V and 10 bases at J, leaving 6 bases unmatched. CDR3 region: CASSLGTVGSPLHF. Here the CDR3 DNA reads TGTGCCAGCAGCTTGGGGACAGTCGGCTCACCCCTCCACTTT. The complete variable domain, with remaining parts taken from reference TRBV11-2 and TRBJ1-6, reads EAGVAQSPRYKIIEKRQSVAFWCNPISGHATLYWYQQILGQGPKLLIQFQNNGVVDDSQLPKDRFSAERLKGVDSTLKIQPAKLEDSAVYLCASSLGTVGSPLHFGNGTRLTVT.

This clone has a handful of counts. This rearrangement joins TRBV18 to TRBJ2-5, with 9 bases fitting TRBD1. The J call may be incorrect, as the DNA end agrees better with TRBJ2-7. There are 14 residues in the CDR3. Germline V CDR1 and CDR2: KGHSH, LQKENI. In DNA, the CDR3 is TGTGCCAGCTCACCAGGGACAGGGCCTTACGAGCAGTACTTC. Its translation is CASSPGTGPYEQYF.

The V gene is TRBV5-1, the J gene TRBJ2-7; 9 bases fit TRBD1. Germline trimming cut 4 bases from V and 4 bases from J; bases unmatched to any gene: 12. Germline-derived CDR1 and CDR2 are SGHRS and YFSETQ. The CDR3 contains 16 residues. The CDR3 DNA sequence: TGCGCCAGCAGCCAAGAACAGGGGGCGACCTTATACGAGCAGTACTTC. Translation gives CASSQEQGATLYEQYF. Complete variable domain (other parts from reference TRBV5-1 and TRBJ2-7): KAGVTQTPRYLIKTRGQQVTLSCSPISGHRSVSWYQQTPGQGLQFLFEYFSETQRNKGNFPGRFSGRQFSNSRSEMNVSTLELGDSALYLCASSQEQGATLYEQYFGPGTRLTVT.

This chain links TRBV29-1 with TRBJ1-6; no definite D call. V was trimmed by 4 bases and J by 6 bases, leaving 16 bases between them. CDR1 SQVTM and CDR2 ANQGSEA come from the germline V gene. The CDR3 length is 15 residues. The CDR3 reads CSVGPGGSRNSPLHF. In nucleotides, the CDR3 is TGCAGCGTTGGGCCCGGAGGATCGCGTAATTCACCCCTCCACTTT.

The chain links TRBV2 to TRBJ1-6, with TRBD1 as a possible D gene (5 bases). This CDR3 has 15 amino acids. Germline V lookup: CDR1 SNHLY, CDR2 FYNNEI. Trimming left V 5 bases short and J 12 bases short, with 20 bases between. CDR3 region: CASSQEGPLGGPLHF. The CDR3 DNA reads as TGTGCCAGCAGTCAGGAGGGGCCCCTTGGGGGACCCCTCCACTTT.

The rearrangement joins TRBV29-1 to TRBJ2-3, with a weak D call TRBD1 (5 bases). The CDR3 covers 14 residues. Germline CDR1 is SQVTM and CDR2 is ANQGSEA. The V end was cut by 6 bases, the J end by 2 bases, with 15 bases between. The CDR3 reads CSVTWSRVTDTQYF. As DNA, the CDR3 is TGCAGCGTGACCTGGAGCAGGGTCACAGATACGCAGTATTTT.

The V and J genes are TRBV6-4 and TRBJ1-1, with 8 positions matching TRBD1. The germline V gene encodes CDR1 MRHNA and CDR2 SNTAGT. V was clipped by 7 bases and J by 1 base; unmatched bases: 5. The CDR3 loop spans 14 amino acids. The CDR3 sequence is CASMPGQGNTEAFF. The CDR3 nucleotides are TGTGCCAGCATGCCCGGACAGGGGAACACTGAAGCTTTCTTT.

The V call is TRBV6-1, the J call TRBJ2-7, with unresolved D. V was cut by 4 bases and J by 2 bases, with 9 bases left in between. The CDR3 totals 13 residues. The germline V gene encodes CDR1 MNHNS and CDR2 SASEGT. The CDR3 is CASSVDGAYEQYF. The CDR3 nucleotides are TGTGCCAGCAGTGTCGACGGAGCCTACGAGCAGTACTTC.

This clone was counted only a few times. The CDR3 DNA reads TGTGCCAGCAGCTCCACAGGGATGGAAGGAAACACCATATATTTT. Translating gives CASSSTGMEGNTIYF. This rearrangement joins TRBV5-6 to TRBJ1-3; TRBD1 is a possible D gene (6 bases). Trimming removed 3 bases at V and 4 bases at J, with 14 bases between. The CDR3 loop spans 15 amino acids. From germline, CDR1 is SGHDT and CDR2 YYEEEE. The full variable domain, with the rest looked up from reference TRBV5-6 and TRBJ1-3, is DAGVTQSPTHLIKTRGQQVTLRCSPKSGHDTVSWYQQALGQGPQFIFQYYEEEERQRGNFPDRFSGHQFPNYSSELNVNALLLGDSALYLCASSSTGMEGNTIYFGEGSWLTVV.

This clone has a single count. The chain employs TRBV30 and TRBJ1-2, with 7 bases aligning to TRBD1. CDR1 GTSNPN and CDR2 SVGIG come from the germline V gene (reference sequence). J gave up 5 bases and V 7 bases, and 7 bases lay outside the gene matches. This CDR3 spans 12 amino acids. This chain's CDR3 is CAYAGTAYGYTF. CDR3 nucleotides: TGTGCCTACGCCGGGACAGCATATGGCTACACCTTC.